The 10 T cell receptor beta chains listed next were all sequenced from one sample in a study of blood T cell repertoires in COVID-19. This table comes from immunoSEQ multiplex PCR, and its TCRdb copy is limited to in-frame clones, with some not included. In the table there are about 340,000 clones, 87% of which are singletons. The material sequenced was peripheral blood. These receptors all come from a woman aged 45 to 65 with COVID-19, enrolled during active disease.

This chain uses TRBV6-5 with TRBJ2-3; no firm D call. The germline CDR1 and CDR2 sequences are MNHEY and SVGAGI. This CDR3 has 13 residues. The V gene lost 10 bases and the J gene lost 12 bases, with 23 bases spanning the gap. CDR3 loop: CATLSVGSQSQYF. The CDR3, as DNA: TGTGCCACTCTTTCCGTTGGTTCGCAGTCACAGTATTTT.

The V call is TRBV27, the J call TRBJ2-7; the match to TRBD1 covers 7 bases. V was clipped by 5 bases and J by 4 bases; unmatched bases: 11. Germline V gene sequence: CDR1 MNHEY, CDR2 SMNVEV (reference sequence). The CDR3 has 15 amino acids. The CDR3 nucleotides are TGTGCCAGCAGTAACACACCGGGACAGATTTACGAGCAGTACTTC. Translating it yields CASSNTPGQIYEQYF.

The chain joins TRBV5-1 to TRBJ2-5; no clear D. This CDR3 comprises 14 residues. Trimming stripped 2 bases from V and 2 bases from J, with 10 bases between. Germline lookup yields CDR1 SGHRS and CDR2 YFSETQ. CDR3 sequence reads: CASSFVRSQETQYF. CDR3 coding DNA: TGCGCCAGCAGCTTCGTCAGATCTCAAGAGACCCAGTACTTC.

CDR3 protein: CAISESGVRNQPQHF. The CDR3 DNA follows: TGTGCCATCAGTGAATCAGGGGTTCGTAATCAGCCCCAGCATTTT. The chain has TRBV10-3 and TRBJ1-5; D is perhaps TRBD1 (6 bases). The CDR3 is 15 residues long. V shed 3 bases and J shed 4 bases, with 13 bases lying between them. CDR1 is ENHRY, CDR2 SYGVKD, per germline.

The V and J genes are TRBV5-4 and TRBJ2-3; 12 positions match TRBD1. Losses at the gene ends were 3 bases for V and 3 bases for J; bases not matched to a gene: 11. CDR3 size: 18 residues. Germline V gives CDR1 SGHNT, CDR2 YYREEE (reference sequence). The CDR3 DNA reads TGTGCCAGCAGCTCCCTCCCGGGACAGGGGGCAGAGACAGATACGCAGTATTTT. It yields the protein CASSSLPGQGAETDTQYF.

The chain combines TRBV5-1 with TRBJ2-5; TRBD1 aligns across 7 bases. This CDR3 comprises 14 residues. Germline loops: CDR1 SGHRS, CDR2 YFSETQ. V lost 5 bases and J lost 3; bases outside the gene matches: 7. The CDR3 nucleotides are TGCGCCAGCAGGGCCGGGACAGCAAAAGAGACCCAGTACTTC. It encodes CASRAGTAKETQYF. Full variable domain (remainder filled in from reference TRBV5-1 and TRBJ2-5): KAGVTQTPRYLIKTRGQQVTLSCSPISGHRSVSWYQQTPGQGLQFLFEYFSETQRNKGNFPGRFSGRQFSNSRSEMNVSTLELGDSALYLCASRAGTAKETQYFGPGTRLLVL.

V is TRBV5-6 and J is TRBJ2-5; D is ambiguous. Germline V gene data show CDR1 as SGHDT and CDR2 as YYEEEE. The CDR3 has 11 residues. Trimming left V 3 bases short and J 7 bases short, with 7 bases between. The CDR3, as DNA: TGTGCCAGCAGCTGGGCCGGGACCCAGTACTTC. It is translated as CASSWAGTQYF.

The chain combines TRBV6-2 or TRBV6-3 with TRBJ2-3, with 7 bases lining up with TRBD1. The V and J ends lost 5 bases and 4 bases, in that order; junction bases with no gene match: 3. CDR1 and CDR2 from the germline V gene are MNHEY and SVGEGT. The CDR3 has 13 residues. CDR3 sequence reads: CASSRQGPDTQYF. As DNA, the CDR3 is TGTGCCAGCAGTCGACAGGGCCCAGATACGCAGTATTTT.

J is TRBJ1-5 and V is TRBV19; 9 bases are shared with TRBD1. This CDR3 comprises 15 residues. V shed 6 bases, J shed 7 bases, and the junction held 10 bases outside the gene matches. Germline CDR1 is LNHDA and CDR2 is SQIVND (reference sequence). As DNA, the CDR3 is TGTGCCAGTAGCCGATCGGACAGGGGCCGACAGCCCCAGCATTTT. Its protein is CASSRSDRGRQPQHF.

V is TRBV11-2 and J is TRBJ2-7, with 10 bases fitting TRBD2. This CDR3 has 17 residues. Unmatched junction bases numbered 7, after V lost 1 base and J lost 1 base. Germline assignment: CDR1 SGHAT and CDR2 FQNNGV. The chain's CDR3 is CASSLVLAGALSYEQYF. The CDR3 region has the DNA TGTGCCAGCAGCTTAGTTCTAGCGGGAGCGCTATCCTACGAGCAGTACTTC.